Included here is one T cell receptor (beta chain) sequence, with context. Its antigen is unknown. Generated by immunoSEQ multiplex PCR, the TCRdb table keeps only in-frame clones and is missing some. Found here are 8,000 or so clones, roughly three quarters of them singletons; the top ten hold under 8.5%. The sample originates from a study of immune cell composition in non-small cell lung cancer. Points from the study as a whole: Clones >0.5% enriched in tumour were rarer in adenocarcinoma (around 35%) than squamous (about 80%). No significant correlation existed between pack-years smoked and tumour clonality.

V trimming: 3 bases; J trimming: 2 bases; junction bases outside the gene matches: 6. This CDR3 comprises 17 residues. Germline CDR1 and CDR2: ENHRY and SYGVKD. What was sequenced was lung tumor tissue. The clonotype comes from a human donor with non-small cell lung cancer. The chain recombines TRBV10-3 with TRBJ1-5, with TRBD1 matching 11 bases. This CDR3 reads CAISDPWTGGGNQPQHF. CDR3 bases: TGTGCCATCAGTGACCCTTGGACAGGGGGCGGCAATCAGCCCCAGCATTTT.